This TCR beta chain was profiled in a study of cytomegalovirus exposure and HLA in healthy donors. Findings and caveats of the study: A later analysis revealed that TCR association rates differed between HLA loci, peaking at DRB1 and bottoming out at HLA-C. Apart from CMV serostatus, no immune exposure information was available. The likely origin of a cluster of highly shared sequence variants was a sequencing artifact. Some V segments (TRBV6-2 and TRBV6-3 among them) were excluded as indistinguishable.

CDR3 length equals 14 residues. The V end was cut by 4 bases, the J end by 7 bases, with 16 bases between. Germline CDR1 is MNHNY and CDR2 is SVGAGI (reference sequence). Both 60 Vbeta primers and 13 Jbeta primers went into the PCR. Sequenced by immunoSEQ multiplex PCR; TCRdb stores in-frame clones only, minus some. The table has over 150,000 clones, 65% to 80% seen once. In the case of this clone: Its antigen is not identified.

Sample: PBMCs. The chain employs TRBV6-6 and TRBJ1-1, with D tentatively TRBD1 (5 bases). This sequence was found in a woman aged 40 to 55 in good health and CMV-seropositive. The CDR3 reads CASSSEWGTLEAFF. The CDR3 nucleotides read TGTGCCAGCAGTTCGGAGTGGGGCACGCTTGAAGCTTTCTTT.